The 13 T cell receptor beta chains below all came from one sample that was sequenced in a study of blood T cell dynamics during melanoma immunotherapy. Time point described: pre-treatment baseline. Profiled with immunoSEQ multiplex PCR; TCRdb holds only in-frame clones, not every one. Among 9,500 to 13,000 clones listed, about 88% were seen once. Source: blood, taken from a patient treated with checkpoint blockade. These receptors were taken from a human donor with melanoma.

V gene TRBV7-6 combines with J gene TRBJ2-7; 8 positions agree with TRBD2. V was pared by 6 bases and J by 3 bases, with 19 bases of the junction left unmatched. CDR1 SGHVS and CDR2 FNYEAQ come from the germline V gene. CDR3 length: 18 amino acids. CDR3 in amino acids: CASSLSGAGGPGNYEQYF. Written as DNA, the CDR3 is TGTGCCAGCAGTCTTAGCGGGGCGGGAGGCCCGGGGAACTACGAGCAGTACTTC.

The chain carries TRBV7-6 and TRBJ2-2, with 11 bases identical to TRBD2. The germline CDR1 and CDR2 sequences are SGHVS and FNYEAQ. V was pared by 5 bases and J by 2 bases, with 4 bases of the junction left unmatched. The CDR3 runs to 16 residues. CDR3 bases: TGTGCCAGCAGCCCGGGACTAGCGGTAAACACCGGGGAGCTGTTTTTT. Amino acids: CASSPGLAVNTGELFF.

The CDR3 spells CASSQDRGSGANVLTF. DNA of the CDR3: TGCGCCAGCAGCCAAGATCGGGGCTCTGGGGCCAACGTCCTGACTTTC. The rearrangement joins TRBV4-1 to TRBJ2-6, with D maybe TRBD2 (5 bases). Germline CDR1 reads MGHRA; CDR2 reads YSYEKL. The V end was cut by 0 bases, the J end by 0 bases, with 6 bases between. This CDR3 region has 16 residues.

The chain joins TRBV9 to TRBJ2-1; the D gene is possibly TRBD2 (7 bases). V dropped 0 bases and J dropped 7 bases, with 11 bases sitting between them. Germline V gives CDR1 SGDLS, CDR2 YYNGEE. CDR3 size: 14 residues. The CDR3 loop is CASSVGGRGNEQFF. CDR3 in DNA: TGTGCCAGCAGCGTAGGAGGGAGGGGGAATGAGCAGTTCTTC.

This rearrangement joins TRBV13 to TRBJ2-1; D gene uncertain. The CDR3 loop spans 12 amino acids. Germline V CDR1 and CDR2: PRHDT, FYEKMQ (reference sequence). V was cut by 5 bases and J by 8 bases, with 10 bases left in between. As DNA, the CDR3 is TGTGCCAGCAGCCGAGACTCGGATGAGCAGTTCTTC. It specifies CASSRDSDEQFF.

The rearrangement links TRBV28 to TRBJ1-1, with unresolved D. Trimming took 7 bases from V and 1 from J, leaving 13 bases between them. In germline, CDR1 is MDHEN, CDR2 SYDVKM. The length of the CDR3 is 14 residues. As DNA, the CDR3 is TGTGCCAGCACCCTGCCGACACGGAACACTGAAGCTTTCTTT. Amino acids: CASTLPTRNTEAFF. The variable domain in full, completed from reference TRBV28 and TRBJ1-1, reads DVKVTQSSRYLVKRTGEKVFLECVQDMDHENMFWYRQDPGLGLRLIYFSYDVKMKEKGDIPEGYSVSREKKERFSLILESASTNQTSMYLCASTLPTRNTEAFFGQGTRLTVV.

CDR3 bases: TGTGCCAGCAGCCCTGACGGTCTCTTTGAATCGGGCACAGATACGCAGTATTTT. Translation gives CASSPDGLFESGTDTQYF. The chain uses TRBV5-5 and TRBJ2-3; D gene uncertain. CDR3 length: 18 amino acids. Between the trimmed V and J ends, which lost 4 bases and 1 base, there was a span of 22 bases. Per the germline V gene, CDR1 is SGHKS and CDR2 is YYEKEE (reference sequence). Supplemented by reference TRBV5-5 and TRBJ2-3, the full variable domain reads DAGVTQSPTHLIKTRGQQVTLRCSPISGHKSVSWYQQVLGQGPQFIFQYYEKEERGRGNFPDRFSARQFPNYSSELNVNALLLGDSALYLCASSPDGLFESGTDTQYFGPGTRLTVL.

The V gene is TRBV18, the J gene TRBJ1-1; TRBD1 agrees at 11 bases. Trimming took 1 base from V and 1 from J; bases not matched to a gene: 5. The CDR3 has 17 amino acids. Germline CDR1 KGHSH, CDR2 LQKENI. CDR3 protein: CASSPLGQGVGNTEAFF. The CDR3 nucleotides are TGTGCCAGCTCACCACTGGGACAGGGGGTAGGGAACACTGAAGCTTTCTTT.

The chain is built from TRBV5-1 and TRBJ2-3; TRBD2 aligns across 7 bases. CDR1 and CDR2 from the germline V gene are SGHRS and YFSETQ. V trimming: 3 bases; J trimming: 5 bases; junction bases outside the gene matches: 9. This CDR3 is built from 15 residues. The CDR3 DNA follows: TGCGCCAGCAGCTCCCTCGCGGGAGAGGGAGATACGCAGTATTTT. This encodes CASSSLAGEGDTQYF.

This chain joins TRBV5-8 and TRBJ2-7, with D perhaps matching TRBD1 (6 bases). Trimming took 5 bases from V and 2 from J, leaving 17 bases between them. The CDR3 runs 15 residues. Germline V gene data show CDR1 as SGHTS and CDR2 as YDEGEE. This CDR3 reads CASRPQGRLAYEQYF. The CDR3 DNA reads TGTGCCAGCAGGCCCCAGGGGCGGCTAGCCTACGAGCAGTACTTC.

V usage is TRBV28 and J usage is TRBJ1-1, with 9 bases that match TRBD1. The V gene end was trimmed by 8 bases and the J gene end by 7 bases; junction bases not matched to a gene: 17. CDR3 length: 16 residues. Looked up from germline, CDR1 is MDHEN and CDR2 is SYDVKM. CDR3 sequence reads: CASGQGQGGQYSEAFF. The CDR3 DNA sequence: TGTGCCAGCGGGCAGGGACAGGGTGGTCAGTATAGTGAAGCTTTCTTT.

The chain links TRBV14 to TRBJ1-4; D gene unclear. The CDR3 loop spans 14 amino acids. V gave up 1 base and J gave up 5 bases, with 8 bases separating them. Germline CDR1 and CDR2: SGHDN and FVKESK. CDR3 in DNA: TGTGCCAGCAGCCAAGTCAGAGAGAATGAAAAACTGTTTTTT. Residues: CASSQVRENEKLFF.

CDR3: CASSPSGGPYEQYF. DNA for the CDR3: TGTGCCAGTAGTCCAAGCGGAGGACCCTACGAGCAGTACTTC. The chain joins TRBV19 to TRBJ2-7, with D tentatively TRBD2 (5 bases). Trimming took 5 bases from V and 2 from J, leaving 13 bases between them. Germline V gene data show CDR1 as LNHDA and CDR2 as SQIVND (reference sequence). This CDR3 is built from 14 residues.